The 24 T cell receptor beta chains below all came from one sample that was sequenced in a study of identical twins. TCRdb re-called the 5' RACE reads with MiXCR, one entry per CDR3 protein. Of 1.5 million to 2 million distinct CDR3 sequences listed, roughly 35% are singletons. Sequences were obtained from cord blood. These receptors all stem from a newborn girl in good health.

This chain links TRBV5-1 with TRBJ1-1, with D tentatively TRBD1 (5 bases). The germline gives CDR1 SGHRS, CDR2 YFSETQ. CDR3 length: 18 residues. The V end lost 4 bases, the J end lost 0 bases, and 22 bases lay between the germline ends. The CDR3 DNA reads TGCGCCAGCAGCCTACTACCGGGGGGTGAGGGGTTGAACACTGAAGCTTTCTTT. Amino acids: CASSLLPGGEGLNTEAFF.

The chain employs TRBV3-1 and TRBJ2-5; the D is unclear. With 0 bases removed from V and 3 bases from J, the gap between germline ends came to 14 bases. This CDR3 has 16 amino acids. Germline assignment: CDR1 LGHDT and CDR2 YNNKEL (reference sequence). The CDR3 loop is CASSQDPQRVEETQYF. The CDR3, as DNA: TGTGCCAGCAGCCAAGATCCCCAAAGGGTAGAAGAGACCCAGTACTTC.

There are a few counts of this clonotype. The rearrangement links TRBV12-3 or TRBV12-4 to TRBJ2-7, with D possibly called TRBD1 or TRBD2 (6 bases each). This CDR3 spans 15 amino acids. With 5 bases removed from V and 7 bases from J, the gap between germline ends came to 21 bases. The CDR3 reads CASSPSRGLLNEQYF. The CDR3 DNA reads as TGTGCCAGCAGTCCGTCCCGGGGGCTACTCAATGAGCAGTACTTC.

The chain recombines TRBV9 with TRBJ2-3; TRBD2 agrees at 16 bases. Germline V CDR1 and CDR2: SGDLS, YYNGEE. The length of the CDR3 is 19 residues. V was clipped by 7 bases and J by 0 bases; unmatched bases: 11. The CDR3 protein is CASQGLAGGLGASTDTQYF. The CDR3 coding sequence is TGTGCCAGCCAGGGACTAGCGGGAGGGCTAGGTGCTAGCACAGATACGCAGTATTTT.

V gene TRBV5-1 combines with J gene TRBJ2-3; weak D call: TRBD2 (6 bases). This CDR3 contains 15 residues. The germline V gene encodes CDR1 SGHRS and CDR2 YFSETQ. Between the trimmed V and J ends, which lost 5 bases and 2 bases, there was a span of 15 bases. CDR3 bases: TGCGCCAGCAGGCGGGACGGATACTCCACAGATACGCAGTATTTT. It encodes CASRRDGYSTDTQYF.

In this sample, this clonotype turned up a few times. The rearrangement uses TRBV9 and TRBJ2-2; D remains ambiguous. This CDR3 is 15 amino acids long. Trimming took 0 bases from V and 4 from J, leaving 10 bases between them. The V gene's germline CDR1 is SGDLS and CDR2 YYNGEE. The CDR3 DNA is TGTGCCAGCAGCGTAGTCGACGGAGCCACCGGGGAGCTGTTTTTT. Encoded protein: CASSVVDGATGELFF. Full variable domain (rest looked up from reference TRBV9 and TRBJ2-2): DSGVTQTPKHLITATGQRVTLRCSPRSGDLSVYWYQQSLDQGLQFLIQYYNGEERAKGNILERFSAQQFPDLHSELNLSSLELGDSALYFCASSVVDGATGELFFGEGSRLTVL.

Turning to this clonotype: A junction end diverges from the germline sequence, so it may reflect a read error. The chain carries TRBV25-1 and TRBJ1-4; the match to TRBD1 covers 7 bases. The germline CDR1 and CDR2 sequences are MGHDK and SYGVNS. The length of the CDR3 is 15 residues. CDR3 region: CASGEIGTVNEELFF. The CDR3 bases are TGTGCCAGCGGTGAGATCGGGACAGTTAATGAAGAACTGTTTTTT.

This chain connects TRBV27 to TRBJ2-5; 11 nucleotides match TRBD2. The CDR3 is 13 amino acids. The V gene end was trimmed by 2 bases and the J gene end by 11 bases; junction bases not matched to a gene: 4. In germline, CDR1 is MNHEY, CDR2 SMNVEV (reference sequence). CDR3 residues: CASSLSSGREQYF. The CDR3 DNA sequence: TGTGCCAGCAGTTTAAGTAGCGGGAGGGAGCAGTACTTC.

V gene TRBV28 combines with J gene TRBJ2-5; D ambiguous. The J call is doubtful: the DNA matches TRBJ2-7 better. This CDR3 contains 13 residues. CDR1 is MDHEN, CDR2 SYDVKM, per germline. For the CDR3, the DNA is TGTGCCAGCAGTTCCCTGGGCCTGGGCGAGCAGTACTTC. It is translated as CASSSLGLGEQYF.

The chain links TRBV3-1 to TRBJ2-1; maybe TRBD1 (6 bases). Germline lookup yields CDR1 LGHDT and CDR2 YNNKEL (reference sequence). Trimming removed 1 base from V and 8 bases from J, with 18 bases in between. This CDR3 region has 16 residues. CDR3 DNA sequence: TGTGCCAGCAGCCAAGGGGGGCTAGTTGATGGTGATGAGCAGTTCTTC. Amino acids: CASSQGGLVDGDEQFF.

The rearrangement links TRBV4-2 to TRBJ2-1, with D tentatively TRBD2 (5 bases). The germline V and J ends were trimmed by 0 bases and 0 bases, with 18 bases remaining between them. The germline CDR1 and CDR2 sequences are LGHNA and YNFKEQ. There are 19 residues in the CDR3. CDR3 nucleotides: TGTGCCAGCAGCCAAGAACATCCGTTCGCGGGCCTCTCCTACAATGAGCAGTTCTTC. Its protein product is CASSQEHPFAGLSYNEQFF.

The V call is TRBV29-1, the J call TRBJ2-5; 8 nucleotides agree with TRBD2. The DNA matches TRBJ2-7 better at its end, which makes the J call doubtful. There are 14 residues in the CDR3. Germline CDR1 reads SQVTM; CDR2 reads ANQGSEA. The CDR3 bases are TGCAGCGGTAAAACTAGCGGCAGACTTAACGAGCAGTACTTC. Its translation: CSGKTSGRLNEQYF.

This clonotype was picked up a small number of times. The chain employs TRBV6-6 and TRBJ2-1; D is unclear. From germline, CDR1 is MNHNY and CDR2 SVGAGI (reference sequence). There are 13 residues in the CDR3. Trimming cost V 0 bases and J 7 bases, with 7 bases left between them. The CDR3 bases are TGTGCCAGCAGTTACTCTTTGCAAAATGAGCAGTTCTTC. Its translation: CASSYSLQNEQFF.

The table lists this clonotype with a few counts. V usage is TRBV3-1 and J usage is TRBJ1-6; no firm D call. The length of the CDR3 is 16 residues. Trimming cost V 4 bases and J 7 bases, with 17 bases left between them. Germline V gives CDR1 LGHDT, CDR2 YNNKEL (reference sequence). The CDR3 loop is CASSPRVGGLNSPLHF. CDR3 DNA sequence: TGTGCCAGCAGCCCAAGAGTCGGAGGACTAAATTCACCCCTCCACTTT.

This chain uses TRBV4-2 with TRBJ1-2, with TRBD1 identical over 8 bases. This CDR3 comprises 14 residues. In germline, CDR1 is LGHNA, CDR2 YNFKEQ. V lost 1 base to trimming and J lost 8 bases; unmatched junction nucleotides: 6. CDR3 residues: CASSQGTGWIGYTF. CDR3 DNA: TGTGCCAGCAGCCAAGGGACAGGGTGGATCGGCTACACCTTC.

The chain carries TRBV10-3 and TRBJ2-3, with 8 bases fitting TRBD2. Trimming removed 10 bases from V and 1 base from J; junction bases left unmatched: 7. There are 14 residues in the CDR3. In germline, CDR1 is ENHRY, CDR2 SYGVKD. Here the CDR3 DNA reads TGTGCCAGCGGACTAGCCCGTCGCACAGATACGCAGTATTTT. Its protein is CASGLARRTDTQYF.

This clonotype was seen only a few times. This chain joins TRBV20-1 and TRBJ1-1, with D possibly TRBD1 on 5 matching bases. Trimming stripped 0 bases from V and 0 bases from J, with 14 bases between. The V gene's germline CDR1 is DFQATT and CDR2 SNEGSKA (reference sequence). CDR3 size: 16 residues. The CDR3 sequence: CSAREDTIIMNTEAFF. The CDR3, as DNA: TGCAGTGCTAGAGAGGACACCATTATCATGAACACTGAAGCTTTCTTT.

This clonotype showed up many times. The CDR3 DNA follows: TGTGCCAGCAGTGAATATGGGACCTACGAGCAGTACTTC. It encodes CASSEYGTYEQYF. The genes are TRBV25-1 and TRBJ2-7; D gene unclear. The germline CDR1 and CDR2 sequences are MGHDK and SYGVNS. Trimming took off 0 bases at V and 2 bases at J, with 5 bases between the two ends. The CDR3 contains 13 residues.

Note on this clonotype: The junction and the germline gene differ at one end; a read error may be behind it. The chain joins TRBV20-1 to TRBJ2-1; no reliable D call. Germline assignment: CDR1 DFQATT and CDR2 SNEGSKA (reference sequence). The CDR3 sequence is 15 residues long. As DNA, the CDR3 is TGCGGTGCTAGAGATCTCGGAACCAACCACAATGAGCAGTTCTTC. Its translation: CGARDLGTNHNEQFF.

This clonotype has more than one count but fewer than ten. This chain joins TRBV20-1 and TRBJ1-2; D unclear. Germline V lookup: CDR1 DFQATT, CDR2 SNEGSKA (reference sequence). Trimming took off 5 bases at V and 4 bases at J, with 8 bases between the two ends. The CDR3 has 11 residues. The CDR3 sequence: CSAAHSYGYTF. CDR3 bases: TGCAGTGCTGCACACAGCTATGGCTACACCTTC.

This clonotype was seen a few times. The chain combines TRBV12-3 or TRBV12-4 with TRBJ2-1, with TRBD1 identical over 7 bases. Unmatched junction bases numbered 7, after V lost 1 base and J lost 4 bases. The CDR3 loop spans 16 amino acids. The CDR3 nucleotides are TGTGCCAGCAGTTTAGGAGAGGGGGCTAAGTACAATGAGCAGTTCTTC. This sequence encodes CASSLGEGAKYNEQFF.

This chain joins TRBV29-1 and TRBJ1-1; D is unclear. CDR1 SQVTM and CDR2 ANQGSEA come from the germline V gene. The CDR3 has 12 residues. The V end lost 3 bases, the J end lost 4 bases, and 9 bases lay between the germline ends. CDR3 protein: CSVDGPRTEAFF. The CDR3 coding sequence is TGCAGCGTTGATGGGCCTCGCACTGAAGCTTTCTTT. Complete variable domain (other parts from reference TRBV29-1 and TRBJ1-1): SAVISQKPSRDICQRGTSLTIQCQVDSQVTMMFWYRQQPGQSLTLIATANQGSEATYESGFVIDKFPISRPNLTFSTLTVSNMSPEDSSIYLCSVDGPRTEAFFGQGTRLTVV.

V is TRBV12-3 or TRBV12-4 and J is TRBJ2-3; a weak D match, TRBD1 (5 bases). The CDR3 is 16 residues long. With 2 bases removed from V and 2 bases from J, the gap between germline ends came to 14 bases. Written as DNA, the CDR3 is TGTGCCAGCAGTTTATCCAGGGCGTCCTCCACAGATACGCAGTATTTT. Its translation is CASSLSRASSTDTQYF.

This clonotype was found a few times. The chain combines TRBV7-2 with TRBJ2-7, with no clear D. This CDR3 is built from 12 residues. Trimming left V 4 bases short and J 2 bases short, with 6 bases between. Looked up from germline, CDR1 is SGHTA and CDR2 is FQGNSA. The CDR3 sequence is CTSSSHPYEQYF. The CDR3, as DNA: TGTACCAGCAGCTCCCATCCCTACGAGCAGTACTTC. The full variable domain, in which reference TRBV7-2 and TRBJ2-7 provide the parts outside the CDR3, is GAGVSQSPSNKVTEKGKDVELRCDPISGHTALYWYRQSLGQGLEFLIYFQGNSAPDKSGLPSDRFSAERTGGSVSTLTIQRTQQEDSAVYLCTSSSHPYEQYFGPGTRLTVT.